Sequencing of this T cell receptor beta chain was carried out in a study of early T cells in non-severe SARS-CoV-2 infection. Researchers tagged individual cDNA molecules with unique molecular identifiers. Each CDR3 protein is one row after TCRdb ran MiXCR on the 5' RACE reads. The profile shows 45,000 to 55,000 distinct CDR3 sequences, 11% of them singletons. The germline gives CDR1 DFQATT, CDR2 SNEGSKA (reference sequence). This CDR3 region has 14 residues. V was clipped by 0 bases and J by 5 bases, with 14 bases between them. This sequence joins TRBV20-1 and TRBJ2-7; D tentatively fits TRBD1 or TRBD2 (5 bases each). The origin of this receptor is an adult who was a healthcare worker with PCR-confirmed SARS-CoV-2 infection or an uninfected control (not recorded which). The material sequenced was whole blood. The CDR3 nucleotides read TGCAGTGCTAGAGATTGGCAGAGGGGAAACGAGCAGTACTTC. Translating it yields CSARDWQRGNEQYF.